This T cell receptor beta chain was sequenced in a study of CD8 T cells in Susac syndrome. Random-hexamer reverse transcription was applied to 0.5 to 1 ug RNA. TCRdb called the immunoSEQ multiplex PCR reads again in MiXCR, with one record for every CDR3 protein. The profile shows about 83,000 distinct CDR3 sequences, around 96% of them singletons. The V end was cut by 5 bases, the J end by 3 bases, with 22 bases between. The CDR3 length is 16 residues. The germline CDR1 and CDR2 sequences are DFQATT and SNEGSKA (reference sequence). TEMRA cells were enriched by FACS, and CD4+ and CD8+ T cells were negatively isolated.

This receptor was identified in a human donor with Susac syndrome. The source material was CD8+ T cells from PBMCs. The V gene is TRBV20-1, the J gene TRBJ1-1; D may be TRBD1 (6 bases). In nucleotides, the CDR3 is TGCAGTGCTGGGTCCGGGTGGGGGCGATGGTACACTGAAGCTTTCTTT. This gives the protein CSAGSGWGRWYTEAFF.